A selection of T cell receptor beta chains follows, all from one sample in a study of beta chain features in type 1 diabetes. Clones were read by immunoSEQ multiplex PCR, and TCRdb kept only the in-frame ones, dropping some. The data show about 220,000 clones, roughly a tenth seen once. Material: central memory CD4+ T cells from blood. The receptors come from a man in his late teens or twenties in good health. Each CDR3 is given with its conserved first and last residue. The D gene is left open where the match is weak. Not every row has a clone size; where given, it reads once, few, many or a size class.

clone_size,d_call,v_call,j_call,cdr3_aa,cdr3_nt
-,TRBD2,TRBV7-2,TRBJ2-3,CASSKDTPGVAGAVDTQYF,TGTGCCAGCAGCAAAGATACGCCCGGGGTAGCGGGAGCGGTAGATACGCAGTATTTT
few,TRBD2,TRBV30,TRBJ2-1,CAWSVGGNPGLAGQFF,TGTGCCTGGAGTGTAGGAGGTAATCCGGGACTAGCGGGGCAGTTCTTC
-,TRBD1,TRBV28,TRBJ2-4,CASSTGEVAKNIQYF,TGTGCCAGCAGCACAGGGGAAGTTGCCAAAAACATTCAGTACTTC
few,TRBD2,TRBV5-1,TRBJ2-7,CASSPGLAEIYEQYF,TGCGCCAGCAGCCCGGGACTAGCGGAGATCTACGAGCAGTACTTC
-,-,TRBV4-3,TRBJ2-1,CASSQDERTTLYEQFF,TGCGCCAGCAGCCAAGATGAACGGACTACCCTCTATGAGCAGTTCTTC
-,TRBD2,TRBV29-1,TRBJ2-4,CSVAGGGGIQYF,TGCAGCGTGGCGGGGGGAGGCGGCATTCAGTACTTC
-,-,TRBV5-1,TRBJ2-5,CASSSSETQYF,TGCGCCAGCAGCTCCTCGGAGACCCAGTACTTC
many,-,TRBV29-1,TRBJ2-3,CSVDVRGIGDTQYF,TGCAGCGTTGATGTCCGCGGGATAGGGGATACGCAGTATTTT
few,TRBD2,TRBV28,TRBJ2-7,CALQPAGGGGEQYF,TGTGCCCTCCAGCCAGCGGGGGGAGGGGGCGAGCAGTACTTC
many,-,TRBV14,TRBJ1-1,CASSQDLTGNTEAFF,TGTGCCAGCAGCCAAGATCTAACGGGAAACACTGAAGCTTTCTTT
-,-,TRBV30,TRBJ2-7,CAWSSNSAEQYF,TGTGCCTGGAGTTCTAACTCCGCCGAGCAGTACTTC
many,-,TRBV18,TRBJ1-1,CASSPNSGNTEAFF,TGTGCCAGCTCTCCCAACTCAGGGAACACTGAAGCTTTCTTT